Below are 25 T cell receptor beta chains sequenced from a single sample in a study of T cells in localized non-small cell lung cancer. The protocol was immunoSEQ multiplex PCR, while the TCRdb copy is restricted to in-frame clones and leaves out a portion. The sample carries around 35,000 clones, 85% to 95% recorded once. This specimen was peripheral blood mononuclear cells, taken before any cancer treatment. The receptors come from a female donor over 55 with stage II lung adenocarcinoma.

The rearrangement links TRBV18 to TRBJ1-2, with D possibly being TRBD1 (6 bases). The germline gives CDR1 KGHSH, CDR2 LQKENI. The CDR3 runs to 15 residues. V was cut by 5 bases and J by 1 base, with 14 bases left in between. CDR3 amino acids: CASSATGEVNYGYTF. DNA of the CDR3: TGTGCCAGCTCAGCGACAGGAGAGGTTAACTATGGCTACACCTTC.

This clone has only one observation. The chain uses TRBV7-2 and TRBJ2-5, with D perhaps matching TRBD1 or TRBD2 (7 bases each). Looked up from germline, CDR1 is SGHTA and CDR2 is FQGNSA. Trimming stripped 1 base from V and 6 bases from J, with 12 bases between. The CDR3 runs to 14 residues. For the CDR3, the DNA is TGTGCCAGCAGCTTAGGGCAGGGGGGGAAGACCCAGTACTTC. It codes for CASSLGQGGKTQYF.

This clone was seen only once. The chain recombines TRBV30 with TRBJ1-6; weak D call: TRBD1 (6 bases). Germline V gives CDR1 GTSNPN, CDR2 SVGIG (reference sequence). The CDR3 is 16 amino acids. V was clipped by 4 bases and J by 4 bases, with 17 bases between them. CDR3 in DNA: TGTGCCTGGAACAGGGCCCCGGTAGGATATAATTCACCCCTCCACTTT. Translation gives CAWNRAPVGYNSPLHF.

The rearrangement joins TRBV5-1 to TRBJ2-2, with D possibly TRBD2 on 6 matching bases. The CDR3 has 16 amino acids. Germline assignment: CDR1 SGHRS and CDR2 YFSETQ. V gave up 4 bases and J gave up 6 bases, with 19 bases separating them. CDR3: CASSGGGEEYAGELFF. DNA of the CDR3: TGCGCCAGCAGCGGCGGCGGGGAAGAATACGCCGGGGAGCTGTTTTTT.

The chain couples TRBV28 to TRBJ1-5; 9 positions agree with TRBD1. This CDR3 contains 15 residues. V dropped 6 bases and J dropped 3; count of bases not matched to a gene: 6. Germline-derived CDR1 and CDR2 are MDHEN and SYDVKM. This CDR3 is CASSPGTGNNQPQHF. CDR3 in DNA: TGTGCCAGCAGCCCCGGGACAGGGAACAATCAGCCCCAGCATTTT.

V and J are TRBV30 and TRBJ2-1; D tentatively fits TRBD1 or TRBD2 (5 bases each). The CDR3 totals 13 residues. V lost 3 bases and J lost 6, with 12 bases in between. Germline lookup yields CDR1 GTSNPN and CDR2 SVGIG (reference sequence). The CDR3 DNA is TGTGCCTGGAGCGCCCTTGGGACCAATGAGCAGTTCTTC. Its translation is CAWSALGTNEQFF.

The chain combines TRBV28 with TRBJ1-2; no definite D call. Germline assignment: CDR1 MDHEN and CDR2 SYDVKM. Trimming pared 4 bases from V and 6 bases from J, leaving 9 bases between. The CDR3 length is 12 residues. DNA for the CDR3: TGTGCCAGCAGTTGGCCCTCTGATGGCTACACCTTC. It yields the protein CASSWPSDGYTF.

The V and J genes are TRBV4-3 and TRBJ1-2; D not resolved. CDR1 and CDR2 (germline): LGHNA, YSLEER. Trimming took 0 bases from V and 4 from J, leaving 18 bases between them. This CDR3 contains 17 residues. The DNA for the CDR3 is TGCGCCAGCAGCCAAGATCAGAGGGCCTTGGGGAGCTATGGCTACACCTTC. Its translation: CASSQDQRALGSYGYTF.

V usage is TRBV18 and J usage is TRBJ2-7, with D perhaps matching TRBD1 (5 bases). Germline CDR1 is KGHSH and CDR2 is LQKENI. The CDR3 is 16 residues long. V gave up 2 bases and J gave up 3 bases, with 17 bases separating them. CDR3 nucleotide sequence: TGTGCCAGCTCACCAGAAATGGGGCCCCTTCGCTACGAGCAGTACTTC. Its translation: CASSPEMGPLRYEQYF.

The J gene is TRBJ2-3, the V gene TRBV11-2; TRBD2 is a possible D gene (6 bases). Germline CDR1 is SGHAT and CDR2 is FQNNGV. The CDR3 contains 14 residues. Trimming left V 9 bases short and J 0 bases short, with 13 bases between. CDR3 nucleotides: TGTGCCAGTTCAGGAGGGCGCAGCACAGATACGCAGTATTTT. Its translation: CASSGGRSTDTQYF. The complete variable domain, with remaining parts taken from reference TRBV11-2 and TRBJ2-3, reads EAGVAQSPRYKIIEKRQSVAFWCNPISGHATLYWYQQILGQGPKLLIQFQNNGVVDDSQLPKDRFSAERLKGVDSTLKIQPAKLEDSAVYLCASSGGRSTDTQYFGPGTRLTVL.

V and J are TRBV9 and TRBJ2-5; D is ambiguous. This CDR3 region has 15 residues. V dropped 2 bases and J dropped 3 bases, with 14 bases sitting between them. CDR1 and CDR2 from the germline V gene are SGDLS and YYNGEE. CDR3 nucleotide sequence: TGTGCCAGCAGCGTTGGCGGCCTATCTGAAGAGACCCAGTACTTC. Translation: CASSVGGLSEETQYF.

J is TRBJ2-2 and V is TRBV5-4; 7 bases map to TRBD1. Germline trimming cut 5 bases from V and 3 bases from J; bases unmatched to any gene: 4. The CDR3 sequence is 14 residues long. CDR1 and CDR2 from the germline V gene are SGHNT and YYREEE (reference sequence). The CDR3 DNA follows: TGTGCCAGCAGTTCCCAGGGGGACACCGGGGAGCTGTTTTTT. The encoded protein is CASSSQGDTGELFF.

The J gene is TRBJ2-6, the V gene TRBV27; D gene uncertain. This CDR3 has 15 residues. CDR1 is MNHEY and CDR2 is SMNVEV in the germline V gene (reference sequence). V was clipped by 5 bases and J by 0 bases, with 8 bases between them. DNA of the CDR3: TGTGCCAGCAGTCTTAAAGCCTCTGGGGCCAACGTCCTGACTTTC. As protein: CASSLKASGANVLTF.

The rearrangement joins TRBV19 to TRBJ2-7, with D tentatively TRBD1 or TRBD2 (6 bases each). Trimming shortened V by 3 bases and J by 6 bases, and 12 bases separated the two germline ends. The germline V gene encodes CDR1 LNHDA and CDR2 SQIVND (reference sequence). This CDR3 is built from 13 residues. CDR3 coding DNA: TGTGCCAGTAGTATCTTACAGGGAGGCGAGCAGTACTTC. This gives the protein CASSILQGGEQYF.

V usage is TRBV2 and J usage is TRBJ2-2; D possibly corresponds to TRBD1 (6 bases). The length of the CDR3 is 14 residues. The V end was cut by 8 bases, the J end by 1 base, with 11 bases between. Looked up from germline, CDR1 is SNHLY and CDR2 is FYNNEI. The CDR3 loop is CASRRTENTGELFF. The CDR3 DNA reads TGTGCCAGCCGTAGGACAGAGAACACCGGGGAGCTGTTTTTT.

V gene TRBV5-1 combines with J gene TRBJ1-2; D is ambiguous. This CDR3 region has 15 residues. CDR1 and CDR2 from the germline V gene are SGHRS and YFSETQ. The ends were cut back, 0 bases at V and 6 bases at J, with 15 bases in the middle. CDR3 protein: CASSLAEGGFDGYTF. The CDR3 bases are TGCGCCAGCAGCTTGGCCGAAGGAGGTTTCGATGGCTACACCTTC. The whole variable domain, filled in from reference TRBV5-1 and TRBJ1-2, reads KAGVTQTPRYLIKTRGQQVTLSCSPISGHRSVSWYQQTPGQGLQFLFEYFSETQRNKGNFPGRFSGRQFSNSRSEMNVSTLELGDSALYLCASSLAEGGFDGYTFGSGTRLTVV.

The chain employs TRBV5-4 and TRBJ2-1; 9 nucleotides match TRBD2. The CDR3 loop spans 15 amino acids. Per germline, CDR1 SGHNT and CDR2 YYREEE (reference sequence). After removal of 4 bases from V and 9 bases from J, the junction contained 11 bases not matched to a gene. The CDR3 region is CASSPGLRGGTEQFF. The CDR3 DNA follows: TGTGCCAGCAGCCCGGGCCTGCGGGGGGGCACTGAGCAGTTCTTC.

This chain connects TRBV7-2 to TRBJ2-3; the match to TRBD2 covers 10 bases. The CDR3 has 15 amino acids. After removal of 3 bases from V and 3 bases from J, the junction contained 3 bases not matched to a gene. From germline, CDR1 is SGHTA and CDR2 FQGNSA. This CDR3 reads CASSFLAGATDTQYF. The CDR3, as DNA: TGTGCCAGCAGCTTCCTAGCGGGAGCTACAGATACGCAGTATTTT.

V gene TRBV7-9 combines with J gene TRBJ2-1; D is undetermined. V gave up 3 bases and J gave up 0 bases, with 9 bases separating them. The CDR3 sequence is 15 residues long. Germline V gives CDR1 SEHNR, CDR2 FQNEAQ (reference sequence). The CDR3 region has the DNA TGTGCCAGCAGCTTTGCAGGAAGCTCCTACAATGAGCAGTTCTTC. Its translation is CASSFAGSSYNEQFF.

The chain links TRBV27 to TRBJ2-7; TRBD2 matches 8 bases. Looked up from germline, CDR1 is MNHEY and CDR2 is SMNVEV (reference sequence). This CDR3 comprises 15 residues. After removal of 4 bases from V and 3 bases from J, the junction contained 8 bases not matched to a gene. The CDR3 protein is CASSCPPGTSYEQYF. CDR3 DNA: TGTGCCAGCAGTTGTCCCCCCGGGACTAGCTACGAGCAGTACTTC.

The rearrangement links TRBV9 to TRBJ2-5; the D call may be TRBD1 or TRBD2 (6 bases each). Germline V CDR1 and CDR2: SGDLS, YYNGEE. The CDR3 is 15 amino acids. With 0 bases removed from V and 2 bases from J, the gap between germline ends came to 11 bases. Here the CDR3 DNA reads TGTGCCAGCAGCGTAGACCCGGGGGCACAAGAGACCCAGTACTTC. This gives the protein CASSVDPGAQETQYF. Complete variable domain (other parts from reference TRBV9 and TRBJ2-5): DSGVTQTPKHLITATGQRVTLRCSPRSGDLSVYWYQQSLDQGLQFLIQYYNGEERAKGNILERFSAQQFPDLHSELNLSSLELGDSALYFCASSVDPGAQETQYFGPGTRLLVL.

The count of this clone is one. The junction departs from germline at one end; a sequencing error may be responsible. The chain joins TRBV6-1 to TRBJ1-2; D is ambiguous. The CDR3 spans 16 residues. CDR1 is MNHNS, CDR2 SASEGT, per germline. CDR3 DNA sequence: TGTGCCAGCAGTAAAGCCTCCTGGACGAATTCTGGTGGCTACACCTTC. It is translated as CASSKASWTNSGGYTF.

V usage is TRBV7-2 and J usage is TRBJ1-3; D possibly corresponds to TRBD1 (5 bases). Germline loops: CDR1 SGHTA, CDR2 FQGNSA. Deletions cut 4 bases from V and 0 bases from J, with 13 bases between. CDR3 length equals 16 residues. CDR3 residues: CASSSRQIFSGNTIYF. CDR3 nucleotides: TGTGCCAGCAGCTCAAGACAGATATTCTCTGGAAACACCATATATTTT.

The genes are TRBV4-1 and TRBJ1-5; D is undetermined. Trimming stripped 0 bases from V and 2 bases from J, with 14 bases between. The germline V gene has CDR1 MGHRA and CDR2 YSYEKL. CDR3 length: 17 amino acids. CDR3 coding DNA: TGCGCCAGCAGCCAAGAAAGGACTCCCCGAGGCAATCAGCCCCAGCATTTT. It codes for CASSQERTPRGNQPQHF.

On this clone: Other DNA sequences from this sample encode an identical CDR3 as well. The CDR3 nucleotides are TGTGCCTGGAGTGTTCGGGGCAGGTTGAACACTGAAGCTTTCTTT. It is translated as CAWSVRGRLNTEAFF. J is TRBJ1-1 and V is TRBV30, with TRBD1 as a possible D gene (5 bases). The V gene lost 0 bases and the J gene lost 0 bases, with 11 bases spanning the gap. This CDR3 is built from 15 residues. CDR1 is GTSNPN, CDR2 SVGIG, per germline (reference sequence).